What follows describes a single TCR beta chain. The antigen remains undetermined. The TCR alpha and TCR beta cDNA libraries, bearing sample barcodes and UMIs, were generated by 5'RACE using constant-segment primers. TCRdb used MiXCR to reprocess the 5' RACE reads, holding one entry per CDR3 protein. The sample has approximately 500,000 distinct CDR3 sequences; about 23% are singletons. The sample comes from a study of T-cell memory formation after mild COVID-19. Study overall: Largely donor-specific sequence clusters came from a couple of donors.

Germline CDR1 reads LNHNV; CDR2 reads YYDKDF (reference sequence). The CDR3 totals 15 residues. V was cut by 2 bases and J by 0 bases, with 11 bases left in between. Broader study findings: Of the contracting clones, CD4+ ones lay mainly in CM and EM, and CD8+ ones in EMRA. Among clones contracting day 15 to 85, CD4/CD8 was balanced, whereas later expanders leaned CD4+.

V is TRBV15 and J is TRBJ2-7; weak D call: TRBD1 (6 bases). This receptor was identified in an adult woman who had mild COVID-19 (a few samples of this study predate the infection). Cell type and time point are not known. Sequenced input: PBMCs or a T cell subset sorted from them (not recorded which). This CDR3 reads CATSRSPTGSYEQYF. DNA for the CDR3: TGTGCCACCAGCAGATCCCCGACAGGCTCCTACGAGCAGTACTTC.